The sequence of this T cell receptor beta chain was determined in a study of T cells after posttransplantation cyclophosphamide. Study conclusions and caveats: Skin or GI-infiltrating T cells shared few TRB sequences with blood. TRB clonality was highly associated with recipient CMV seropositivity and reactivation. Later post-transplant blood repertoires were often dominated by donor CD8+ memory clones.

About this clone: Its antigen is still unknown.

Sequencing used immunoSEQ multiplex PCR; TCRdb keeps in-frame clones, though not all of them. The repertoire holds about 16,000 clones, with roughly 91% as singletons. Sampled 1 year posttransplant, controls received myeloablative marrow transplants, methotrexate and a calcineurin inhibitor. This CDR3 is built from 14 residues. Germline CDR1 SGHAT, CDR2 FQNNGV. Sequencing used PBMCs, obtained after an allogeneic stem cell transplant with a calcineurin inhibitor and methotrexate. The clonotype was recovered from a male patient aged 50 or older who received an allogeneic stem cell transplant from an unrelated donor, was CMV-positive, and had chronic GVHD only. The T cells may partly be graft donor cells. The V gene is TRBV11-2, the J gene TRBJ2-5; 7 bases fit TRBD1. Matching the DNA end better, TRBJ2-7 makes the J call doubtful. The CDR3 loop is CASSPRQGSYEQYF. The DNA for the CDR3 is TGTGCCAGCAGCCCACGACAGGGCTCCTACGAGCAGTACTTC.